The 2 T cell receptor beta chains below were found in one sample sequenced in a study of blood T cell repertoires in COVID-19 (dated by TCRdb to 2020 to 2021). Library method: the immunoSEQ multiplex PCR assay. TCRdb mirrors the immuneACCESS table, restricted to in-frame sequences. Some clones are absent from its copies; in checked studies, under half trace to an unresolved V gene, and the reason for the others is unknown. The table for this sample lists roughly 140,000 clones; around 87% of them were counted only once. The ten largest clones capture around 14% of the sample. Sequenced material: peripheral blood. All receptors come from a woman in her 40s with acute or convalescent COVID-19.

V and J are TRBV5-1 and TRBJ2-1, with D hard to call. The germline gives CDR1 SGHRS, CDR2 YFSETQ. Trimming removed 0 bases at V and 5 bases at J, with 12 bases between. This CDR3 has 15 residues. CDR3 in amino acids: CASSLERTYHNEQFF. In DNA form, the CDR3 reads TGCGCCAGCAGCTTGGAGCGTACATATCACAATGAGCAGTTCTTC.

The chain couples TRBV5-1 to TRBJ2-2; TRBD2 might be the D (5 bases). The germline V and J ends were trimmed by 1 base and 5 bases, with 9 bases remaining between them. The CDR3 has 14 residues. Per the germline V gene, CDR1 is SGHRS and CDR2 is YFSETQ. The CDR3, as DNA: TGCGCCAGCAGCTTGTTTCCGGGGACCGGGGAGCTGTTTTTT. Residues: CASSLFPGTGELFF.